The 7 T cell receptor beta chains in this list originate from one sample, sequenced in a study of CD8 T cells in ankylosing spondylitis. TCRdb ran MiXCR on the 5' RACE reads and lists one entry per CDR3 protein. The table has around 210,000 distinct CDR3 sequences, 8% to 9% seen once. Source material: blood, either unsorted or a sorted T cell fraction (not recorded which). Receptors were obtained from a female donor with ankylosing spondylitis or in good health (not recorded which).

This clonotype turned up a few times. V is TRBV7-2 and J is TRBJ1-5; TRBD1 matches 7 bases. This CDR3 contains 16 residues. J was trimmed by 7 bases and V by 1 base; bases with no gene match: 10. The germline V gene encodes CDR1 SGHTA and CDR2 FQGNSA. CDR3 DNA sequence: TGTGCCAGCAGCTTAGACTCGTTGAGGGGGCGGCAGCCCCAGCATTTT. This codes for CASSLDSLRGRQPQHF.

At least ten counts were recorded for this clonotype. This chain uses TRBV25-1 with TRBJ2-7; the D gene is possibly TRBD2 (7 bases). CDR3 length equals 18 residues. The germline V and J ends were trimmed by 2 bases and 7 bases, with 27 bases remaining between them. Germline CDR1 and CDR2: MGHDK and SYGVNS. CDR3 sequence: CASSETTLISARGGEQYF. CDR3 sequence (DNA): TGTGCCAGCAGTGAAACGACTCTCATCAGTGCTAGGGGGGGGGAGCAGTACTTC.

This clonotype showed up many times. The gene calls are TRBV12-3 or TRBV12-4 and TRBJ2-5, with TRBD2 matching over 12 bases. After removal of 2 bases from V and 5 bases from J, the junction contained 6 bases not matched to a gene. This CDR3 comprises 16 residues. CDR3 loop: CASSLLAGGPWETQYF. For the CDR3, the DNA is TGTGCCAGCAGTTTACTAGCGGGAGGGCCATGGGAGACCCAGTACTTC.

This clonotype was picked up a small number of times. V usage is TRBV7-8 and J usage is TRBJ2-1; D possibly corresponds to TRBD2 (6 bases). V was cut by 4 bases and J by 5 bases, with 24 bases left in between. Germline V CDR1 and CDR2: SGHVS, FQNEAQ. The CDR3 spans 18 residues. DNA of the CDR3: TGTGCCAGCAGCTCGAACCAAGCCCCACTAGCAGACGACAATGAGCAGTTCTTC. This translates into CASSSNQAPLADDNEQFF.

There are many counts of this clonotype. This chain connects TRBV20-1 to TRBJ2-7; TRBD2 matches at 7 bases. CDR1 and CDR2 (germline): DFQATT, SNEGSKA (reference sequence). This CDR3 has 17 amino acids. Losses at the gene ends were 5 bases for V and 2 bases for J; bases not matched to a gene: 18. CDR3 DNA: TGCAGTGCTCGGGCGGCTAGCGGAGATAAAATTACCTACGAGCAGTACTTC. It codes for CSARAASGDKITYEQYF.

In this sample, this clonotype turned up many times. The chain has TRBV19 and TRBJ2-7; 8 nucleotides align to TRBD1. Trimming cost V 5 bases and J 6 bases; bases outside gene matches: 12. This CDR3 is built from 15 residues. Germline-derived CDR1 and CDR2 are LNHDA and SQIVND (reference sequence). The CDR3 region is CASSVPRTGRVEQYF. In nucleotides, the CDR3 is TGTGCCAGTAGTGTACCTCGGACAGGGCGCGTCGAGCAGTACTTC.

This clonotype was seen repeatedly, ten times or more. V usage is TRBV28 and J usage is TRBJ2-3; 9 nucleotides align to TRBD1. J gave up 7 bases and V 3 bases, and 5 bases lay outside the gene matches. The V gene's germline CDR1 is MDHEN and CDR2 SYDVKM. This CDR3 is 14 amino acids long. The CDR3: CASSFPGQGNTQYF. Written as DNA, the CDR3 is TGTGCCAGCAGTTTCCCGGGACAGGGTAATACGCAGTATTTT. Together with reference TRBV28 and TRBJ2-3, the CDR3 gives the full variable domain: DVKVTQSSRYLVKRTGEKVFLECVQDMDHENMFWYRQDPGLGLRLIYFSYDVKMKEKGDIPEGYSVSREKKERFSLILESASTNQTSMYLCASSFPGQGNTQYFGPGTRLTVL.